This T cell receptor beta chain originates from a study of blood T cell repertoires in COVID-19. TCRdb's copy holds only in-frame clones and misses some; the assay was immunoSEQ multiplex PCR. The sample lists a few hundred thousand clones, around nine tenths seen once, with 6.5% to 9.5% in the top ten. With 6 bases removed from V and 7 bases from J, the gap between germline ends came to 15 bases. Germline V CDR1 and CDR2: SEHNR, FQNEAQ (reference sequence). The CDR3 totals 14 residues. The TCR sequence derives from a woman aged 60-75 years who had recovered from COVID-19. The sequencing input was PBMCs or T cells enriched from blood (not recorded which). The chain is built from TRBV7-9 and TRBJ1-4; D is unclear. CDR3 bases: TGTGCCAGCAGTCGTAACAGTATCTTTGAAAAACTGTTTTTT. This encodes CASSRNSIFEKLFF.